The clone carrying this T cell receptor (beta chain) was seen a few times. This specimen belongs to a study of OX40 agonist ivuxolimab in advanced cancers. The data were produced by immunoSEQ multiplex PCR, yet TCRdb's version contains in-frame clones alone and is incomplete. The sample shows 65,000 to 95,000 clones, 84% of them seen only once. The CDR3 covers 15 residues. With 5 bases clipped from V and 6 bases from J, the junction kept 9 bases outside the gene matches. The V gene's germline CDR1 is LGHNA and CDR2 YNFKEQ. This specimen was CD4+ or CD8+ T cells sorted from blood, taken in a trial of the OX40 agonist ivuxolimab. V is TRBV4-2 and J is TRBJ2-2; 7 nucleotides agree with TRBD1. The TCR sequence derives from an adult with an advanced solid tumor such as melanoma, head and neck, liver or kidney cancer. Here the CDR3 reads CASSGRDRGSGELFF. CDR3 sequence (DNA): TGTGCCAGCAGCGGCCGGGACAGAGGTTCCGGGGAGCTGTTTTTT.